Presented here are 17 T cell receptor beta chains from one specimen sequenced in a study of PD-L1 blockade in urothelial cancer. TCRdb's table, derived via immunoSEQ multiplex PCR, lists solely in-frame clones and lacks some. Of tens of thousands of clones listed, approximately 86% are singletons. Time point denoted: pretreatment peripheral blood. The specimen comprised PBMCs, sampled around atezolizumab (anti-PD-L1) treatment. The receptors derive from a man aged 60-69 years with urothelial cancer.

The chain employs TRBV29-1 and TRBJ2-7; tentative D call: TRBD1 (5 bases). V lost 5 bases, J lost 0 bases, and 14 bases lay in between. The CDR3 sequence is 14 residues long. The germline V gene has CDR1 SQVTM and CDR2 ANQGSEA. The CDR3: CSVRQLPNSYEQYF. CDR3 in DNA: TGCAGCGTTCGACAGCTCCCGAACTCCTACGAGCAGTACTTC.

This clone was picked up one time. This chain links TRBV9 with TRBJ1-3; D gene ambiguous. The CDR3 spans 14 residues. V shed 3 bases and J shed 3 bases, with 10 bases lying between them. CDR1 and CDR2 from the germline V gene are SGDLS and YYNGEE. The CDR3 nucleotides read TGTGCCAGCAGCGGGGAGGGAGGTGGAAACACCATATATTTT. As protein: CASSGEGGGNTIYF.

The count of this clone is one. The CDR3 sequence is CASGPGQPSYNEQFF. The CDR3 DNA follows: TGTGCTAGTGGCCCCGGACAGCCTTCCTACAATGAGCAGTTCTTC. The chain carries TRBV12-5 and TRBJ2-1; maybe TRBD1 (6 bases). This CDR3 is built from 15 residues. Germline V gene sequence: CDR1 LGHNT, CDR2 FRNRAP. V was clipped by 6 bases and J by 1 base, with 13 bases between them. The full variable domain, with the rest looked up from reference TRBV12-5 and TRBJ2-1, is DARVTQTPRHKVTEMGQEVTMRCQPILGHNTVFWYRQTMMQGLELLAYFRNRAPLDDSGMPKDRFSAEMPDATLATLKIQPSEPRDSAVYFCASGPGQPSYNEQFFGPGTRLTVL.

The V and J genes are TRBV5-1 and TRBJ2-1, with 12 positions matching TRBD1. Trimming removed 5 bases from V and 6 bases from J; junction bases left unmatched: 9. Germline CDR1 is SGHRS and CDR2 is YFSETQ. This CDR3 has 16 amino acids. The CDR3 region is CASRHAGQGAFNEQFF. CDR3 sequence (DNA): TGCGCCAGCAGGCATGCGGGACAGGGGGCGTTCAATGAGCAGTTCTTC.

The rearrangement links TRBV30 to TRBJ2-5, with D uncertain. V lost 2 bases, J lost 4 bases, and 14 bases lay in between. This CDR3 has 14 residues. Germline assignment: CDR1 GTSNPN and CDR2 SVGIG (reference sequence). The CDR3 loop reads CAWSTQVQLETQYF. CDR3 DNA: TGTGCCTGGAGTACGCAAGTCCAGTTAGAGACCCAGTACTTC.

This sequence joins TRBV11-1 and TRBJ2-1, with TRBD1 as a possible D gene (6 bases). Germline CDR1 reads SGHAT; CDR2 reads FQDESV (reference sequence). CDR3 length equals 13 residues. The ends were cut back, 5 bases at V and 7 bases at J, with 12 bases in the middle. CDR3 sequence: CASSPHRDNEQFF. The CDR3 bases are TGTGCCAGCAGCCCGCACAGGGATAATGAGCAGTTCTTC.

The J gene is TRBJ1-1, the V gene TRBV4-3; 9 positions match TRBD1. The CDR3 is 16 amino acids. J lost 3 bases, V lost 3 bases, and 8 bases had no gene match. Germline V gene sequence: CDR1 LGHNA, CDR2 YSLEER. In DNA form, the CDR3 reads TGCGCCAGCAGCCACATTCCCGGGACAGGGCACACTGAAGCTTTCTTT. Its translation is CASSHIPGTGHTEAFF.

The rearrangement uses TRBV11-3 and TRBJ1-6; weak D call: TRBD1 (5 bases). V gave up 1 base and J gave up 7 bases, with 11 bases separating them. The CDR3 consists of 15 residues. The V gene's germline CDR1 is SGHNT and CDR2 YENEEA. The CDR3 reads CASSLAAGSNSPLHF. CDR3 in DNA: TGTGCCAGCAGCTTAGCCGCAGGGTCGAATTCACCCCTCCACTTT.

In its sample, this clone was seen once. The chain has TRBV5-1 and TRBJ2-1; weak D call: TRBD2 (6 bases). V shed 4 bases and J shed 5 bases, with 16 bases lying between them. CDR3 length equals 15 residues. Germline values: CDR1 SGHRS, CDR2 YFSETQ. The CDR3 sequence is CASSPTGVLNNEQFF. In nucleotides, the CDR3 is TGCGCCAGCAGCCCAACGGGGGTACTTAACAATGAGCAGTTCTTC.

In DNA, the CDR3 is TGCGCCAGCAGCTTTAACCAGGGGGCGATCAATGAGCAGTTCTTC. Amino acids: CASSFNQGAINEQFF. This chain uses TRBV5-1 with TRBJ2-1; 8 bases line up with TRBD1. The ends lost 2 bases at V and 6 bases at J; junction bases unmatched: 7. The germline V gene has CDR1 SGHRS and CDR2 YFSETQ. This CDR3 comprises 15 residues.

This clone was detected a few times. The chain joins TRBV11-2 to TRBJ1-1, with 9 bases fitting TRBD1. The CDR3 runs to 15 residues. Germline V CDR1 and CDR2: SGHAT, FQNNGV. V lost 4 bases, J lost 2 bases, and 5 bases stayed unmatched. The chain's CDR3 is CASSWGTGRNTEAFF. The CDR3 nucleotides are TGTGCCAGCAGCTGGGGGACAGGGAGAAACACTGAAGCTTTCTTT.

The chain recombines TRBV5-1 with TRBJ2-1, with 9 bases aligning to TRBD2. V lost 5 bases, J lost 9 bases, and 6 bases stayed unmatched. From germline, CDR1 is SGHRS and CDR2 YFSETQ. This CDR3 region has 13 residues. The CDR3 nucleotides are TGCGCCAGCAGATTGCGGGGGGGCCTTGAGCAGTTCTTC. Translating gives CASRLRGGLEQFF.

This chain links TRBV5-1 with TRBJ1-2; D is unclear. The CDR3 consists of 12 residues. Trimming removed 4 bases at V and 2 bases at J, with 6 bases between. The germline V gene has CDR1 SGHRS and CDR2 YFSETQ. The CDR3 loop is CASSETNYGYTF. CDR3 nucleotide sequence: TGCGCCAGCAGCGAAACAAACTATGGCTACACCTTC.

This chain links TRBV5-1 with TRBJ2-5; D may be TRBD1 (6 bases). From germline, CDR1 is SGHRS and CDR2 YFSETQ. The V end was cut by 5 bases, the J end by 4 bases, with 21 bases between. This CDR3 has 16 amino acids. CDR3 sequence reads: CASSSSRGQTGETQYF. The CDR3 DNA reads TGCGCCAGCAGTTCCTCCAGGGGCCAAACTGGAGAGACCCAGTACTTC.

The V and J genes are TRBV11-2 and TRBJ2-2; D remains ambiguous. This CDR3 has 14 amino acids. V was cut by 3 bases and J by 3 bases, with 8 bases left in between. Germline V gene data show CDR1 as SGHAT and CDR2 as FQNNGV. Written as DNA, the CDR3 is TGTGCCAGCAGCTTGAATGCGGACACCGGGGAGCTGTTTTTT. Protein product: CASSLNADTGELFF.

This chain joins TRBV2 and TRBJ2-6; 7 bases are a match to TRBD1. In germline, CDR1 is SNHLY, CDR2 FYNNEI. J lost 4 bases, V lost 3 bases, and 6 bases had no gene match. The CDR3 covers 16 residues. CDR3 nucleotide sequence: TGTGCCAGCAGTGAGTTAGGGGGCGGAGGGGCCAACGTCCTGACTTTC. Translation gives CASSELGGGGANVLTF. Full variable domain (missing parts from reference TRBV2 and TRBJ2-6): EPEVTQTPSHQVTQMGQEVILRCVPISNHLYFYWYRQILGQKVEFLVSFYNNEISEKSEIFDDQFSVERPDGSNFTLKIRSTKLEDSAMYFCASSELGGGGANVLTFGAGSRLTVL.

The genes are TRBV7-8 and TRBJ2-3; the D gene is possibly TRBD2 (5 bases). Trimming shortened V by 4 bases and J by 8 bases, and 16 bases separated the two germline ends. Germline V CDR1 and CDR2: SGHVS, FQNEAQ. The length of the CDR3 is 14 residues. The CDR3 is CASSSGLWESTQYF. CDR3 bases: TGTGCCAGCAGCTCCGGACTGTGGGAATCTACGCAGTATTTT.